This T cell receptor beta chain was retrieved from a study of T cell responses to AZD1222 COVID-19 vaccine. The study, taken as a whole, reports: The study identified only 6 or 7 AZD1222 recipients as seropositive at baseline.

Measured with immunoSEQ multiplex PCR; TCRdb has only the in-frame clones, and not every one. The sample consists of 200,000 or so clones, about 90% of them appearing once. The V segment lost 5 bases and the J segment 1 base; nucleotides outside the gene matches: 11. Germline V gene lookup returns CDR1 SEHNR and CDR2 FQNEAQ (reference sequence). The CDR3 runs to 17 residues. Comments on this clone: Its antigen is still unknown.

This chain joins TRBV7-9 and TRBJ2-1, with 7 nucleotides matching TRBD2. The sequencing used peripheral blood, collected on day 0 of MenACWY control vaccination. The source is an adult in good health. The CDR3 here is CASSKPPTSASYNEQFF. For the CDR3, the DNA is TGTGCCAGCAGCAAACCCCCCACTAGCGCTTCCTACAATGAGCAGTTCTTC.